This TCR beta chain stems from a study of shared clonotypes between healthy human individuals. In its sample, this clone was seen a few times. The CDR3 extends over 14 amino acids. Looked up from germline, CDR1 is MNHEY and CDR2 is SVGAGI. The V gene end was trimmed by 4 bases and the J gene end by 4 bases; junction bases not matched to a gene: 4. The table came from immunoSEQ multiplex PCR; TCRdb's copy has only in-frame clones and leaves some out. Counted here are over a million clones, approximately 80% occurring once; the ten biggest clones make up about 0.52%. The material sequenced was memory CD4+ T cells from PBMCs. Subset denoted: CD45RA-negative fraction. The receptor was derived from a man between 18 and 35 years old in good health. Some clones in this sample may be carry-over from other donors' samples. The chain employs TRBV6-5 and TRBJ1-5; 7 nucleotides align to TRBD1. The CDR3 DNA reads TGTGCCAGCAGTTCCAACAGGGGAAATCAGCCCCAGCATTTT. This encodes CASSSNRGNQPQHF.